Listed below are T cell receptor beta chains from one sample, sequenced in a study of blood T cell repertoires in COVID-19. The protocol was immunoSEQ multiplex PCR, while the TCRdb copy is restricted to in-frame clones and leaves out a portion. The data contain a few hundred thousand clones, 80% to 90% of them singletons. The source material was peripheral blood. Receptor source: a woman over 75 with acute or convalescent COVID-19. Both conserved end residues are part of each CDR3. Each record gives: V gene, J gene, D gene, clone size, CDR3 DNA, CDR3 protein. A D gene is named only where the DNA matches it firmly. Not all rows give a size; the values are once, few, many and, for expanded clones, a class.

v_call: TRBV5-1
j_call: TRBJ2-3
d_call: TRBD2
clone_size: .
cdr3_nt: TGCGCCAGCGCAACCGTAGCGGGGAGCACAGATACGCAGTATTTT
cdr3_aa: CASATVAGSTDTQYF

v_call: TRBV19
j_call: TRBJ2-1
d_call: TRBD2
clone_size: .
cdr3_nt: TGTGCCAGTAGTAGGGCGAGCGGGGGATACTACAATGAGCAGTTCTTC
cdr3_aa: CASSRASGGYYNEQFF

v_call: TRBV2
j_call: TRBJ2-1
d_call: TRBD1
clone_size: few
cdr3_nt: TGTGCCAGCATATTCGGGACAGGGGGCTACAATGAGCAGTTCTTC
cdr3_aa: CASIFGTGGYNEQFF

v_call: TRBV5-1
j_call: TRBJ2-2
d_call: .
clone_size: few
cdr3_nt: TGCGCCAGCAGCTCCATGAACACCGGGGAGCTGTTTTTT
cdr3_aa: CASSSMNTGELFF

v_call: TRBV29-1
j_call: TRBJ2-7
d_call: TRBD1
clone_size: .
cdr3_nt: TGCAGCGTTGGCTATCGACAGGGACCCTACGAGCAGTACTTC
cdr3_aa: CSVGYRQGPYEQYF

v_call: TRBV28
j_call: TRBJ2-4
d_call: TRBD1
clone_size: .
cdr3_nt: TGTGCCAGCAGCCGCCAGGGGGAAATAGCCAAAAACATTCAGTACTTC
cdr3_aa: CASSRQGEIAKNIQYF

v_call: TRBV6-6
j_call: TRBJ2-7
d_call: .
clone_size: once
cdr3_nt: TGTGCCAGCAGTTACGGACAGAATACCTACGAGCAGTACTTC
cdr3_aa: CASSYGQNTYEQYF

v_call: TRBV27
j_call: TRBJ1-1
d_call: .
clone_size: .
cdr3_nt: TGTGCCAGCAGTCCGACCCGGGCGGGTATGAACACTGAAGCTTTCTTT
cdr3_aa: CASSPTRAGMNTEAFF

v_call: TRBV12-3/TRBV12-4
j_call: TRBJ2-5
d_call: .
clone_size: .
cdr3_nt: TGTGCCAGCAGTTTTACGGGAGAAGAGACCCAGTACTTC
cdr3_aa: CASSFTGEETQYF

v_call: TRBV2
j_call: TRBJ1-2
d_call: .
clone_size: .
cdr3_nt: TGTGCCAGCAGTCCGCTCAGGGAAGGAAACTATGGCTACACCTTC
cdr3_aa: CASSPLREGNYGYTF

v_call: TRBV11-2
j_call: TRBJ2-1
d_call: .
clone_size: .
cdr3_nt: TGTGCCAGCAGCGTCTCTCGACAAGAAGACGAGCAGTTCTTC
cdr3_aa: CASSVSRQEDEQFF

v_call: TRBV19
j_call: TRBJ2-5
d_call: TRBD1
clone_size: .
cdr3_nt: TGTGCCAGTAGAGAGGGGGCTGTGGAGACCCAGTACTTC
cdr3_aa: CASREGAVETQYF

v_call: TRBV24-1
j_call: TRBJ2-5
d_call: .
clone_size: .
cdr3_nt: TGTGCCACCAGTGATTGGGGGGCGGGAGAAGAGACCCAGTACTTC
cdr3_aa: CATSDWGAGEETQYF

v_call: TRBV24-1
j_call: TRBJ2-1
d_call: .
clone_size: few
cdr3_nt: TGTGCCACCAGTGATTTTGCCGACAGAAGAAGGTTCTTC
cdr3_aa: CATSDFADRRRFF

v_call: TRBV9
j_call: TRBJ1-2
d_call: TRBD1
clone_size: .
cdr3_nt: TGTGCCAGCAGCGTAGAGCTCCGAGGGACAGGCGACAGCTACACCTTC
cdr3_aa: CASSVELRGTGDSYTF

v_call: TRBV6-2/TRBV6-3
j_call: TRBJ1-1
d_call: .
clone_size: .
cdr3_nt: TGTGCCAGCAGTTCTACCGGTACTGAAGCTTTCTTT
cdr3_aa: CASSSTGTEAFF

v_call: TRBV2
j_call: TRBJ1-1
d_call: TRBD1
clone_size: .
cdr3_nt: TGTGCCAGCAGAAGACAGGGGTTGAACACTGAAGCTTTCTTT
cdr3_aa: CASRRQGLNTEAFF

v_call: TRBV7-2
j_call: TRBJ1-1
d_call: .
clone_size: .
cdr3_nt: TGTGCCAGCAGCTTAGATAGGGGGGGTCCTGAAGCTTTCTTT
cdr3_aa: CASSLDRGGPEAFF

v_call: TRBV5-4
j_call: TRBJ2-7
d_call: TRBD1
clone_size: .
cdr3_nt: TGTGCCAGCAGCTCTGAACAGGGGCCCTACTACTACGAGCAGTACTTC
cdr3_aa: CASSSEQGPYYYEQYF